Shown below are 23 T cell receptor beta chains from a single sample sequenced in a study of vaccination effects on CD4 cells after COVID-19. In the ViraFEST assay, antigen-specific CD4+ clonotypes were identified by expansion after peptide-pool stimulation. Scientists isolated CD4+ T cells after a roughly ten-day culture period ended. Vaccinated participants had no history of SARS-CoV-2 infection and tested negative for nucleocapsid antibodies. Only in-frame clones appear in the TCRdb table, and some are missing; sequencing was by immunoSEQ multiplex PCR. Altogether fewer than 25,000 clones are present, 76% being singletons, with the ten largest covering about 9.4%. No antigen has been assigned to these receptors. Sequencing was performed on CD4+ T cells from PBMCs cultured with HCoV-NL63 spike peptides, taken before COVID-19 vaccination. The source is a human donor who received a COVID-19 vaccine.

J is TRBJ2-5 and V is TRBV6-5; 7 nucleotides agree with TRBD1. The CDR3 has 14 amino acids. The junction had 7 bases not matched to a gene; V was cut back by 6 bases and J by 3 bases. Germline CDR1 and CDR2: MNHEY and SVGAGI. The DNA of the CDR3 is TGTGCCAGCAGGGCCGGGACAGCCAAAGAGACCCAGTACTTC. Its protein product is CASRAGTAKETQYF.

The chain uses TRBV10-2 and TRBJ1-3; D is possibly TRBD1 (6 bases). Between the trimmed V and J ends, which lost 6 bases and 0 bases, there was a span of 12 bases. This CDR3 has 15 amino acids. Germline assignment: CDR1 WSHSY and CDR2 SAAADI. DNA of the CDR3: TGCGCCAGCAGGAATGACAGGAACTCTGGAAACACCATATATTTT. As protein: CASRNDRNSGNTIYF.

In the case of this clone: The same CDR3 arises from other DNA sequences in this sample as well. The chain carries TRBV7-9 and TRBJ1-2, with a weak D call TRBD1 (5 bases). Trimming cost V 11 bases and J 3 bases, with 13 bases left between them. The CDR3 runs to 12 residues. Germline V CDR1 and CDR2: SEHNR, FQNEAQ (reference sequence). The CDR3: CASGGWDYGYTF. The CDR3 coding sequence is TGTGCCTCCGGGGGATGGGACTATGGCTACACCTTC.

The sample holds a few counts of this clone. The chain links TRBV3-1 (or the pseudogene TRBV3-2) to TRBJ1-3, with D unresolved. V lost 5 bases, J lost 0 bases, and 11 bases lay in between. CDR3 length: 15 amino acids. Germline CDR1 LGHDT, CDR2 YNNKEL (reference sequence). CDR3 residues: CASSNTGNSGNTIYF. CDR3 nucleotide sequence: TGTGCCAGCAGCAATACGGGGAACTCTGGAAACACCATATATTTT.

This clone is classed as medium-sized. CDR3 coding DNA: TGCGCCAGCAGCCAACCCACTAGCGGGCTATCCTACGAGCAGTACTTC. Translated, it gives CASSQPTSGLSYEQYF. The J gene is TRBJ2-7, the V gene TRBV4-1; 9 bases match TRBD2. V dropped 2 bases and J dropped 1; count of bases not matched to a gene: 6. Germline V CDR1 and CDR2: MGHRA, YSYEKL. The CDR3 totals 16 residues.

This chain uses TRBV19 with TRBJ1-2, with unresolved D. V lost 3 bases to trimming and J lost 3 bases, with 11 bases between them. The V gene's germline CDR1 is LNHDA and CDR2 SQIVND (reference sequence). CDR3 length equals 14 residues. The CDR3 DNA follows: TGTGCCAGTAGTATGGGCCCTCTTGACTATGGCTACACCTTC. This encodes CASSMGPLDYGYTF.

This clone was seen more than once but under ten times. The genes are TRBV2 and TRBJ2-7, with 10 bases aligning to TRBD2. The CDR3 extends over 15 amino acids. Germline V gene data show CDR1 as SNHLY and CDR2 as FYNNEI. With 2 bases clipped from V and 2 bases from J, the junction kept 3 bases outside the gene matches. For the CDR3, the DNA is TGTGCCAGCAGTGAACCTAGCGGGAGTCCCTACGAGCAGTACTTC. This gives the protein CASSEPSGSPYEQYF.

In this sample, this clone turned up a few times. This chain uses TRBV7-9 with TRBJ2-5; no definite D call. The CDR3 is made up of 12 amino acids. Trimming removed 7 bases from V and 3 bases from J, with 9 bases in between. The germline CDR1 and CDR2 sequences are SEHNR and FQNEAQ (reference sequence). The CDR3 here is CASNWGEETQYF. The CDR3 nucleotides are TGTGCCAGCAATTGGGGTGAAGAGACCCAGTACTTC.

This chain connects TRBV20-1 to TRBJ2-5; unclear D gene. Germline-derived CDR1 and CDR2 are DFQATT and SNEGSKA (reference sequence). The CDR3 sequence is 10 residues long. Trimming stripped 5 bases from V and 5 bases from J, with 6 bases between. The CDR3, as DNA: TGCAGTGCTGTTAAGGAGACCCAGTACTTC. Translating gives CSAVKETQYF.

The V and J genes are TRBV6-5 and TRBJ1-2, with D perhaps matching TRBD1 (5 bases). Germline CDR1 MNHEY, CDR2 SVGAGI. Between the trimmed V and J ends, which lost 8 bases and 4 bases, there was a span of 17 bases. The CDR3 is 14 amino acids. CDR3 sequence reads: CASSQGPIGYGYTF. DNA for the CDR3: TGTGCCAGCTCCCAGGGACCGATTGGCTATGGCTACACCTTC.

The chain uses TRBV7-8 and TRBJ2-1; D unclear. The CDR3 has 13 amino acids. CDR1 and CDR2 (germline): SGHVS, FQNEAQ. V was cut by 1 base and J by 14 bases, with 15 bases left in between. The CDR3 nucleotides are TGTGCCAGCAGCTTAGAGGAACGCCGGAGCAAGTTCTTC. It is translated as CASSLEERRSKFF. Drawing the rest from reference TRBV7-8 and TRBJ2-1, the complete variable domain is GAGVSQSPRYKVAKRGQDVALRCDPISGHVSLFWYQQALGQGPEFLTYFQNEAQLDKSGLPSDRFFAERPEGSVSTLKIQRTQQEDSAVYLCASSLEERRSKFFGPGTRLTVL.

The genes are TRBV2 and TRBJ1-1; D gene unclear. The V gene's germline CDR1 is SNHLY and CDR2 FYNNEI. V lost 5 bases and J 2 bases, leaving 9 bases between the germline ends. The length of the CDR3 is 13 residues. CDR3 in DNA: TGTGCCAGCAGTCCGACCCAAAACACTGAAGCTTTCTTT. Protein: CASSPTQNTEAFF.

This clone was detected only once. This chain joins TRBV3-1 (or the pseudogene TRBV3-2) and TRBJ1-2; D not resolved. CDR3 length: 16 residues. Looked up from germline, CDR1 is LGHDT and CDR2 is YNNKEL (reference sequence). The germline V and J ends were trimmed by 0 bases and 0 bases, with 11 bases remaining between them. The CDR3, as DNA: TGTGCCAGCAGCCAAGAGAGGGTGGGAGCTAACTATGGCTACACCTTC. Residues: CASSQERVGANYGYTF.

This clone was observed a few times. This rearrangement joins TRBV5-1 to TRBJ2-1; 12 bases align to TRBD2. The junction had 14 bases not matched to a gene; V was cut back by 4 bases and J by 9 bases. The CDR3 length is 17 residues. Germline V gives CDR1 SGHRS, CDR2 YFSETQ. The CDR3 sequence: CASSRGASGGVDGEQFF. The CDR3 DNA is TGCGCCAGCAGCCGCGGGGCTAGCGGGGGGGTGGATGGTGAGCAGTTCTTC.

The chain joins TRBV5-1 to TRBJ1-2, with 7 bases that match TRBD1. This CDR3 is 14 amino acids long. Unmatched junction bases numbered 5, after V lost 4 bases and J lost 2 bases. Germline assignment: CDR1 SGHRS and CDR2 YFSETQ. DNA of the CDR3: TGCGCCAGCAGCAGACAGGGAATAAACTATGGCTACACCTTC. Its protein product is CASSRQGINYGYTF.

The chain couples TRBV30 to TRBJ1-2; 9 bases align to TRBD1. The CDR3 is made up of 13 amino acids. The junction had 12 bases not matched to a gene; V was cut back by 3 bases and J by 13 bases. Germline CDR1 and CDR2: GTSNPN and SVGIG (reference sequence). The CDR3 is CAWSTPGQGFSTF. The CDR3 DNA is TGTGCCTGGAGCACTCCGGGACAGGGTTTTAGCACCTTC. Filled out from reference TRBV30 and TRBJ1-2, the complete variable domain reads SQTIHQWPATLVQPVGSPLSLECTVEGTSNPNLYWYRQAAGRGLQLLFYSVGIGQISSEVPQNLSASRPQDRQFILSSKKLLLSDSGFYLCAWSTPGQGFSTFGSGTRLTVV.

V usage is TRBV5-4 and J usage is TRBJ2-3; 7 bases match TRBD1. CDR1 SGHNT and CDR2 YYREEE come from the germline V gene (reference sequence). The CDR3 runs 14 residues. Germline trimming cut 0 bases from V and 6 bases from J; bases unmatched to any gene: 4. The CDR3 DNA reads as TGTGCCAGCAGCTTGGAGGGGGCAGCCGATACGCAGTATTTT. This gives the protein CASSLEGAADTQYF.

The chain joins TRBV7-2 to TRBJ1-6; a possible D gene is TRBD1 (6 bases). In germline, CDR1 is SGHTA, CDR2 FQGNSA. Deletions cut 6 bases from V and 10 bases from J, with 13 bases between. The CDR3 covers 13 residues. The CDR3 DNA is TGTGCCAGCAGTACAGGGTTACGATCACCCCTCCACTTT. This gives the protein CASSTGLRSPLHF.

This chain links TRBV24-1 with TRBJ2-1, with D hard to call. There are 13 residues in the CDR3. Germline V lookup: CDR1 KGHDR, CDR2 SFDVKD. V lost 5 bases and J 8 bases, leaving 12 bases between the germline ends. CDR3 DNA sequence: TGTGCCACCAGTGCCCCCGGAGTCGATGAGCAGTTCTTC. This sequence encodes CATSAPGVDEQFF.

For the CDR3, the DNA is TGTGCCAGCAGCTCGACGGAGGGGAGGGCTGGTATTGATACGCAGTATTTT. Translation gives CASSSTEGRAGIDTQYF. This chain joins TRBV7-7 and TRBJ2-3, with TRBD2 matching 7 bases. The CDR3 runs 17 residues. V dropped 4 bases and J dropped 6; count of bases not matched to a gene: 16. Germline CDR1 is SSHAT and CDR2 is FNYEAQ (reference sequence).

The rearrangement joins TRBV6-5 to TRBJ1-1; TRBD1 might be the D (5 bases). The CDR3 runs to 14 residues. Germline V gene lookup returns CDR1 MNHEY and CDR2 SVGAGI. Trimming took 6 bases from V and 2 from J, leaving 13 bases between them. The CDR3 DNA sequence: TGTGCCAGCAGAGCCAGACAGTCCAACACTGAAGCTTTCTTT. Encoded protein: CASRARQSNTEAFF.

This clone occurred a few times. V and J are TRBV10-3 and TRBJ2-7; no reliable D call. V was pared by 10 bases and J by 0 bases, with 10 bases between. The length of the CDR3 is 12 residues. The germline V gene encodes CDR1 ENHRY and CDR2 SYGVKD. The CDR3 sequence is CATPRGSYEQYF. Written as DNA, the CDR3 is TGTGCCACCCCCCGTGGCTCCTACGAGCAGTACTTC.

This clone was counted a single time. The V gene is TRBV7-2, the J gene TRBJ2-7; 9 bases agree with TRBD2. V trimming: 2 bases; J trimming: 2 bases; junction bases outside the gene matches: 7. There are 16 residues in the CDR3. Per germline, CDR1 SGHTA and CDR2 FQGNSA. In DNA form, the CDR3 reads TGTGCCAGCAGCTTACAGAGTAGCGGGGGTCCCTACGAGCAGTACTTC. Translation: CASSLQSSGGPYEQYF.